This T cell receptor beta chain stems from a study of cytomegalovirus exposure and HLA in healthy donors. Study-level points and caveats: A highly shared variant cluster was judged a likely technical artifact. Earlier analysis found most TCR beta V segments productive about 90% or about 30% of the time. Per published accounts, TCR beta sequences correctly predicted the HLA-A and HLA-B alleles of most subjects. HLA alleles showed associations with about 17,000 TCR beta sequences in a later analysis, at a 0.05 false discovery rate.

The study ran its PCR with 60 Vbeta and 13 Jbeta primers. Generated by immunoSEQ multiplex PCR, the TCRdb table keeps only in-frame clones and is missing some. This sample's table has approximately 190,000 clones. In regard to this clone: The antigen remains unidentified.

CDR1 is SGHVS, CDR2 FNYEAQ, per germline. CDR3 length: 14 amino acids. Trimming cost V 5 bases and J 5 bases, with 16 bases left between them. This chain connects TRBV7-6 to TRBJ2-7, with D possibly being TRBD1 (6 bases). The sequenced sample was PBMCs. The source of this sequence is a boy younger than 18 in good health and CMV-seronegative. CDR3 in amino acids: CASSPGGRGNEQYF. In DNA, the CDR3 is TGTGCCAGCAGCCCCGGCGGCAGGGGCAACGAGCAGTACTTC.